The 2 T cell receptor beta chains below all came from one sample that was sequenced in a study of cytomegalovirus exposure and HLA in healthy donors. PCR primers comprised 60 Vbeta and 13 Jbeta primers. Using immunoSEQ multiplex PCR, the repertoire was profiled, and TCRdb retains in-frame clones only, with some absent. The sample lists over 130,000 clones; 50% to 75% were seen once. The sequenced sample was PBMCs. These receptor sequences come from a woman in her fifties or sixties in good health and CMV-seropositive.

This chain joins TRBV28 and TRBJ1-4; no firm D call. The CDR3 sequence is 15 residues long. V was clipped by 5 bases and J by 2 bases, with 12 bases between them. From germline, CDR1 is MDHEN and CDR2 SYDVKM. The CDR3 loop is CASSPALGTNEKLFF. CDR3 in DNA: TGTGCCAGCAGTCCCGCCCTCGGGACTAATGAAAAACTGTTTTTT.

This clone was counted a few times. The chain recombines TRBV29-1 with TRBJ2-7, with TRBD2 matching 7 bases. V trimming: 4 bases; J trimming: 2 bases; junction bases outside the gene matches: 11. Germline V gives CDR1 SQVTM, CDR2 ANQGSEA. The CDR3 extends over 15 amino acids. The CDR3 DNA sequence: TGCAGCGTTGTTTTGGGAGGCGGGAGCCCCTACGAGCAGTACTTC. This codes for CSVVLGGGSPYEQYF.